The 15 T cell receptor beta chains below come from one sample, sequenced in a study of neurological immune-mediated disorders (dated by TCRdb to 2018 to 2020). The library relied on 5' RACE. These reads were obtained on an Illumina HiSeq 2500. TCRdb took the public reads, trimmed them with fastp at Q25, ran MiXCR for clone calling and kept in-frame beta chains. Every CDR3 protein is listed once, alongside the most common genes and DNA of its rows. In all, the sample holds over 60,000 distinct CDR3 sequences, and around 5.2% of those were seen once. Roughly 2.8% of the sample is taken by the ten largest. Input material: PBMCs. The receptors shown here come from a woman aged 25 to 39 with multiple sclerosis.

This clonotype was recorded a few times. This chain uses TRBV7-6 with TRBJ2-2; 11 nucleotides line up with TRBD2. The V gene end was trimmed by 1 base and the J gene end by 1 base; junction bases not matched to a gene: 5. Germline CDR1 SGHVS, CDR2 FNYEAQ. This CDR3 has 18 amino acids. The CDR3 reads CASSLVGTSGVNTGELFF. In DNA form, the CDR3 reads TGTGCCAGCAGCTTAGTGGGGACTAGCGGTGTGAACACCGGGGAGCTGTTTTTT.

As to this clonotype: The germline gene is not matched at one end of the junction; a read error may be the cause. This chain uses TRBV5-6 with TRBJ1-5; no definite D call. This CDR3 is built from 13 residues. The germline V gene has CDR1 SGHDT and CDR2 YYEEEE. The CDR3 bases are TGTGCCAGCAGCCTGGGATTCAGTCAGCCCCAGAATTTT. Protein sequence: CASSLGFSQPQNF.

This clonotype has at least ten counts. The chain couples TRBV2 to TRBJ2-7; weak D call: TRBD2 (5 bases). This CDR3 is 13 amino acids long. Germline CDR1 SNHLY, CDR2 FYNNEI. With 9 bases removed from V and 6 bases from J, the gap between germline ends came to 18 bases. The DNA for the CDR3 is TGTGCCAGTAAACCAGAGGGTTTCTCCGAGCAGTACTTC. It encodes CASKPEGFSEQYF.

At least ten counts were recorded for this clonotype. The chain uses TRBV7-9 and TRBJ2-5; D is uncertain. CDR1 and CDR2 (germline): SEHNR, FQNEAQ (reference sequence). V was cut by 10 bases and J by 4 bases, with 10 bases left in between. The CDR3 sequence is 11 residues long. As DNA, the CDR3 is TGTGCCACATGGGGTCCAGAGACCCAGTACTTC. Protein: CATWGPETQYF.

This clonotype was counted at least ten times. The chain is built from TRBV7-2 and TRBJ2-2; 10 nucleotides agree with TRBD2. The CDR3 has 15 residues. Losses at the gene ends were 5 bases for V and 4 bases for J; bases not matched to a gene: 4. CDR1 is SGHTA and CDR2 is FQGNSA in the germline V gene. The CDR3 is CASSQRGGRTGELFF. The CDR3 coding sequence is TGTGCCAGCAGCCAGCGGGGGGGCCGCACCGGGGAGCTGTTTTTT.

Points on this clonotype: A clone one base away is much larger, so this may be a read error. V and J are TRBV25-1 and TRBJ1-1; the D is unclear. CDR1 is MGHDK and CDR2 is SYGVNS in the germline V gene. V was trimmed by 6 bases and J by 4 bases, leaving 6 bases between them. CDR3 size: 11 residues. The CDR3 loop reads CASRWFTEAFF. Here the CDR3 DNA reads TGTGCCAGCAGATGGTTCACTGAAGCTTTCTTT.

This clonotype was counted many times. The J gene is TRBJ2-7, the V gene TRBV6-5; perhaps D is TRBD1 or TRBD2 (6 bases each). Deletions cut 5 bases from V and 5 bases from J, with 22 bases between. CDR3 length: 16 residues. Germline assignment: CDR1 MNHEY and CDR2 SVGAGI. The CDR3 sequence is CASSPSVGGAVHEQYF. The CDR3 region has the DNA TGTGCCAGCAGTCCGTCGGTGGGGGGCGCGGTCCACGAGCAGTACTTC.

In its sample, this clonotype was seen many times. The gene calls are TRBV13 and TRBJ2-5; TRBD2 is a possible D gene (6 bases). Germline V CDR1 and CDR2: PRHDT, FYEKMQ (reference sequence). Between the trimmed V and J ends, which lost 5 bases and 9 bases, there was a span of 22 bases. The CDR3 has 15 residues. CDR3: CASSPGRGRPGAQYF. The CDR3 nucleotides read TGTGCCAGCAGCCCGGGACGAGGCCGGCCGGGGGCCCAGTACTTC.

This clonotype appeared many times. This chain's CDR3 is CSARVGDRVTGYTF. Here the CDR3 DNA reads TGCAGTGCTAGAGTTGGGGACAGGGTCACTGGCTACACCTTC. The chain combines TRBV20-1 with TRBJ1-2; 9 bases map to TRBD1. CDR1 DFQATT and CDR2 SNEGSKA come from the germline V gene (reference sequence). There are 14 residues in the CDR3. With V trimmed by 1 base and J by 7 bases, 7 bases remained unmatched.

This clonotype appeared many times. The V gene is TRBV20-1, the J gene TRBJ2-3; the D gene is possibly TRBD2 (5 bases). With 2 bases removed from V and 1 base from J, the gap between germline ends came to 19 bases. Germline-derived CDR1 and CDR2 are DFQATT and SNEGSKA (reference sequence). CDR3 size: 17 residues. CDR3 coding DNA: TGCAGTGCTAGACCTACGTGGCTAGCCGAAGGCACAGATACGCAGTATTTT. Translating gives CSARPTWLAEGTDTQYF.

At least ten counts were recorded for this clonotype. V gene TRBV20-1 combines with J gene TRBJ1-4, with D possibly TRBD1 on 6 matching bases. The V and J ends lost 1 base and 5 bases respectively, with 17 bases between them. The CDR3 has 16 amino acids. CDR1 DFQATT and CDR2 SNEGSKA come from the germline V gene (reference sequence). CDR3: CSARGGRDIVNEKLFF. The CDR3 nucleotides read TGCAGTGCTAGAGGAGGAAGGGACATCGTCAATGAAAAACTGTTTTTT.

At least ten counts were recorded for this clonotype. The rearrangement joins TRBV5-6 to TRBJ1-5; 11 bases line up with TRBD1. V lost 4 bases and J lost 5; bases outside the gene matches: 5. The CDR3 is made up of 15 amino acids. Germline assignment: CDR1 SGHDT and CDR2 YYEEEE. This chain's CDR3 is CASSQGGQGDQPQHF. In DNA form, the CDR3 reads TGTGCCAGCAGCCAAGGGGGACAGGGGGATCAGCCCCAGCATTTT.

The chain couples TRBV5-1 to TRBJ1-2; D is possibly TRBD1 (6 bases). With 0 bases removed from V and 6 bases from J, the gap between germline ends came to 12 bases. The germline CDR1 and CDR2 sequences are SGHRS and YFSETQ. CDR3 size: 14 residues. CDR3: CASSLARAGDGYTF. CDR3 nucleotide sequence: TGCGCCAGCAGCTTGGCTCGGGCAGGGGATGGCTACACCTTC.

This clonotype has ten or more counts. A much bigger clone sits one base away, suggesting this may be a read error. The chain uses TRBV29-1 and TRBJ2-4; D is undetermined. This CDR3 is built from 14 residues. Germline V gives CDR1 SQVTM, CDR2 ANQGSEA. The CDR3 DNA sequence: TGCAGCGTTGTATGGGGAAGGGCCAAAAAAATTCAGTACTTC. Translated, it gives CSVVWGRAKKIQYF.

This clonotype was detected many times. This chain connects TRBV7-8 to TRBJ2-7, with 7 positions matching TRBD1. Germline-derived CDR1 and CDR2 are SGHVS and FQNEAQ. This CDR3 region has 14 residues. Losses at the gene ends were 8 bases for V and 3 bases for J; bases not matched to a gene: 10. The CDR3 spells CASLPSGGYYEQYF. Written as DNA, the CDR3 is TGTGCCAGCCTCCCTTCAGGGGGTTACTACGAGCAGTACTTC.